The sequence of this TCR beta chain was determined in a study of a mutant IDH1 vaccine in newly diagnosed glioma. For the study at large: Vaccination of patients was performed eight times, in weeks 1, 3, 5, 7, 11, 15, 19 and 23. Onset of vaccination occurred 4-6 weeks following radiotherapy alone, or with temozolomide cycles.

With V trimmed by 2 bases and J by 6 bases, 3 bases remained unmatched. Looked up from germline, CDR1 is SGHNT and CDR2 is YYREEE (reference sequence). The CDR3 is 14 amino acids. The table lists this clone with a few counts. No antigen is known for it. Broader study findings: Patients showed vaccine-induced immune responses at a rate of approximately 93%.

TCRdb's table, derived via immunoSEQ multiplex PCR, lists solely in-frame clones and lacks some. Of roughly 54,000 clones listed, about 80% were seen once; the top ten hold about 3.4%. Specified time point: week 5, during vaccination. It was 300 ug of mutant IDH1 20-mer peptide that made up each vaccine dose, given with topical imiquimod. This rearrangement joins TRBV5-4 to TRBJ1-4, with 8 bases lining up with TRBD1. This TCR was sampled from a man aged 30 to 45 with glioma. Here the sequenced sample was PBMCs, taken from a glioma patient whose treatment included an IDH1 peptide vaccine. The CDR3 here is CASSLQGGDEKLFF. The CDR3 DNA reads TGTGCCAGCAGCTTACAGGGGGGCGATGAAAAACTGTTTTTT.